Listed below are T cell receptor beta chains from one sample, sequenced in a study of OX40 agonist ivuxolimab in advanced cancers. Using immunoSEQ multiplex PCR, the repertoire was profiled, and TCRdb retains in-frame clones only, with some absent. The sample lists 40,000 or so clones, approximately 88% occurring once. The material was CD4+ or CD8+ T cells sorted from blood, obtained in a trial of the OX40 agonist ivuxolimab. The source is an adult with an advanced solid tumor such as melanoma, head and neck, liver or kidney cancer. Both conserved end residues are part of each CDR3. A D gene is named only where the DNA matches it firmly. Some rows mark clone size as missing; the rest say once, few, many or name a class of expanded clone.

cdr3_aa cdr3_nt d_call clone_size j_call v_call
CASSLDGQTYEQYF TGCGCCAGCAGCCTTGACGGCCAAACCTACGAGCAGTACTTC NA NA TRBJ2-7 TRBV4-1
CASSYGQGPYEQYF TGTGCCAGCAGTTACGGACAGGGACCCTACGAGCAGTACTTC TRBD1 NA TRBJ2-7 TRBV6-6
CASSFGFSYEQYF TGTGCCAGCAGTTTCGGGTTCTCCTACGAGCAGTACTTC NA few TRBJ2-7 TRBV27
CASSPHDTEAFF TGTGCCAGCAGCCCCCACGACACTGAAGCTTTCTTT NA NA TRBJ1-1 TRBV5-5
CASSQEQGADTQYF TGCGCCAGCAGCCAAGAACAGGGGGCAGATACGCAGTATTTT TRBD1 NA TRBJ2-3 TRBV4-3
CAISEEQGSALLEKLFF TGTGCCATCAGTGAGGAACAGGGGTCTGCCCTCCTTGAAAAACTGTTTTTT TRBD1 NA TRBJ1-4 TRBV10-3
CASSPRQGEVYEQYF TGTGCCAGCAGCCCAAGACAGGGTGAAGTCTACGAGCAGTACTTC TRBD1 NA TRBJ2-7 TRBV9
CASSLSAGTGANVLTF TGTGCCAGCAGTTTATCGGCAGGGACTGGGGCCAACGTCCTGACTTTC NA NA TRBJ2-6 TRBV27
CALGGLGEQYF TGTGCCCTGGGGGGATTGGGCGAGCAGTACTTC NA once TRBJ2-7 TRBV7-9
CASSPTNYEQYF TGTGCCAGCAGCCCGACTAACTACGAGCAGTACTTC NA once TRBJ2-7 TRBV7-6
CASSDGGFRVEPQYF TGTGCCAGCAGTGATGGGGGCTTTCGTGTGGAGCCCCAGTACTTC NA NA TRBJ2-5 TRBV2
CASSLYSGSTDTQYF TGTGCCAGCAGTTTATATAGCGGTAGCACAGATACGCAGTATTTT NA few TRBJ2-3 TRBV28
CASSPSVGYGYTF TGTGCCAGCAGCCCATCGGTCGGCTATGGCTACACCTTC NA NA TRBJ1-2 TRBV5-4
CASTDSVMNTEAFF TGTGCCAGCACCGACAGTGTGATGAACACTGAAGCTTTCTTT NA NA TRBJ1-1 TRBV6-6
CASSRVLQETQYF TGTGCCAGCAGCCGGGTTTTACAAGAGACCCAGTACTTC NA NA TRBJ2-5 TRBV7-9
CASSISFGLLDGQPQHF TGTGCCAGTAGTATATCTTTCGGGCTTTTGGACGGTCAGCCCCAGCATTTT NA NA TRBJ1-5 TRBV19
CASSQAGQDSFGSYEQYF TGCGCCAGCAGCCAAGCTGGACAGGACTCGTTCGGGTCCTACGAGCAGTACTTC TRBD1 NA TRBJ2-7 TRBV4-1
CASSLEDRLDSYEQYF TGTGCCAGCAGCTTAGAGGACAGGTTGGACTCCTACGAGCAGTACTTC TRBD1 NA TRBJ2-7 TRBV7-2
CASSLWSAPGNTIYF TGTGCCAGCAGCTTATGGAGCGCTCCTGGAAACACCATATATTTT NA once TRBJ1-3 TRBV7-2
CASSPGSYEQYF TGTGCCAGCAGCCCGGGAAGCTACGAGCAGTACTTC NA NA TRBJ2-7 TRBV7-8
CASSIAPGRLSYNEQFF TGTGCCAGTAGTATAGCCCCGGGACGGCTTTCCTACAATGAGCAGTTCTTC NA NA TRBJ2-1 TRBV19
CASSLVQGYGYTF TGTGCCAGCAGCTTGGTACAGGGATATGGCTACACCTTC NA NA TRBJ1-2 TRBV7-8
CASSLGGVNTEAFF TGTGCCAGCAGCTTGGGAGGGGTGAACACTGAAGCTTTCTTT NA NA TRBJ1-1 TRBV5-6
CASSFGITYEQYF TGTGCCAGCAGTTTTGGCATAACCTACGAGCAGTACTTC NA NA TRBJ2-7 TRBV28
CASSSLFLVAATDTQYF TGTGCCAGCAGCTCCCTTTTCCTGGTAGCGGCCACAGATACGCAGTATTTT NA few TRBJ2-3 TRBV7-9
CASSLFGGSTDTQYF TGTGCCAGCAGCTTGTTTGGAGGGAGCACAGATACGCAGTATTTT NA NA TRBJ2-3 TRBV5-6
CASSLRAGGKNEQFF TGTGCCAGCAGTCTTAGAGCGGGAGGTAAGAATGAGCAGTTCTTC TRBD2 NA TRBJ2-1 TRBV7-9
CASSLGLWSRGLETQYF TGTGCCAGCAGTTTAGGGTTATGGAGCAGGGGGCTGGAGACCCAGTACTTC TRBD1 NA TRBJ2-5 TRBV27
CSARVAGVAFF TGCAGTGCTAGAGTTGCCGGGGTAGCTTTCTTT NA NA TRBJ1-1 TRBV20-1
CASSLGSGVGELFF TGTGCCAGCAGTTTGGGCAGCGGAGTCGGGGAGCTGTTTTTT NA NA TRBJ2-2 TRBV27
CASSQAPGLAGIDTQYF TGCGCCAGCAGCCAAGCCCCAGGACTAGCGGGGATAGATACGCAGTATTTT TRBD2 NA TRBJ2-3 TRBV4-1
CASSDFLRGGLYRSNQPQHF TGTGCCAGCAGTGACTTCTTGAGGGGCGGGCTATATCGGAGCAATCAGCCCCAGCATTTT NA NA TRBJ1-5 TRBV28
CASPGVSGNTIYF TGTGCCAGCCCGGGGGTCTCTGGAAACACCATATATTTT NA once TRBJ1-3 TRBV11-2
CASSLDPGAKFF TGTGCCAGCAGCTTAGATCCAGGGGCTAAGTTCTTC NA NA TRBJ2-1 TRBV11-2
CASSLGGRGAFF TGTGCCAGCAGCCTGGGGGGTAGGGGAGCTTTCTTT NA NA TRBJ1-1 TRBV28
CASSQDRDSNYEQYF TGCGCCAGCAGCCAAGATAGGGACTCAAACTACGAGCAGTACTTC NA NA TRBJ2-7 TRBV4-3
CASSQAGYSYEQYF TGTGCCAGCAGCCAAGCAGGGTACTCCTACGAGCAGTACTTC NA NA TRBJ2-7 TRBV4-2
CASSISSSYNEQFF TGTGCCAGTAGTATTTCGAGCTCCTACAATGAGCAGTTCTTC NA few TRBJ2-1 TRBV19
CASSEGVILNYGYTF TGTGCCAGCAGTGAAGGGGTGATACTTAACTATGGCTACACCTTC NA NA TRBJ1-2 TRBV6-1
CASSRLAGFADTQYF TGTGCCAGCTCACGGCTAGCGGGGTTTGCAGATACGCAGTATTTT TRBD2 NA TRBJ2-3 TRBV18
CASRTGGSGANVLTF TGTGCCAGCAGAACAGGGGGCTCTGGGGCCAACGTCCTGACTTTC TRBD1 NA TRBJ2-6 TRBV7-9